Presented here are 9 T cell receptor beta chains from one specimen sequenced in a study of blood T cell repertoires in COVID-19. Only in-frame clones appear in the TCRdb table, and some are missing; sequencing was by immunoSEQ multiplex PCR. The top ten hold roughly 4.6% of the sample, which has around 220,000 clones, less than 85% seen once. Sequenced input: peripheral blood. These receptors originate from an elderly woman with active or convalescent COVID-19.

The chain combines TRBV29-1 with TRBJ2-1; the match to TRBD2 covers 14 bases. There are 14 residues in the CDR3. Germline lookup yields CDR1 SQVTM and CDR2 ANQGSEA. J lost 8 bases, V lost 7 bases, and 7 bases had no gene match. The CDR3 DNA reads TGCAGCGCCGTTGGGACTAGCGGGAGCCATGAGCAGTTCTTC. Its protein product is CSAVGTSGSHEQFF.

The genes are TRBV6-1 and TRBJ2-3, with D perhaps matching TRBD1 (6 bases). Germline V lookup: CDR1 MNHNS, CDR2 SASEGT. V dropped 2 bases and J dropped 2 bases, with 11 bases sitting between them. This CDR3 has 15 residues. The DNA for the CDR3 is TGTGCCAGCAGTGAACGGCAGGGGTTCACAGATACGCAGTATTTT. Its translation: CASSERQGFTDTQYF.

This chain links TRBV6-5 with TRBJ1-4, with 9 bases aligning to TRBD1. CDR3 length equals 15 residues. J was trimmed by 3 bases and V by 6 bases; bases with no gene match: 5. CDR1 MNHEY and CDR2 SVGAGI come from the germline V gene. The CDR3 here is CASSPQGAANEKLFF. The CDR3 bases are TGTGCCAGCAGCCCACAGGGGGCTGCTAATGAAAAACTGTTTTTT.

This sequence joins TRBV20-1 and TRBJ1-1; a weak D match, TRBD1 (5 bases). Germline loops: CDR1 DFQATT, CDR2 SNEGSKA (reference sequence). CDR3 length: 11 amino acids. The V end lost 3 bases, the J end lost 13 bases, and 15 bases lay between the germline ends. The CDR3 bases are TGCAGTGCTAGTCCGGCGGGGGAGGTTTTCTTT. Translation: CSASPAGEVFF.

Concerning this clone: Other DNA variants within this sample encode the same CDR3. The chain links TRBV5-6 to TRBJ1-2; D perhaps matches TRBD1 (5 bases). The CDR3 runs 15 residues. Germline CDR1 and CDR2: SGHDT and YYEEEE. The V gene lost 0 bases and the J gene lost 0 bases, with 9 bases spanning the gap. CDR3 in DNA: TGTGCCAGCAGCTTGGCCGGGACTGCTAACTATGGCTACACCTTC. Translating gives CASSLAGTANYGYTF.

The chain has TRBV20-1 and TRBJ2-7, with TRBD1 matching 9 bases. Germline V lookup: CDR1 DFQATT, CDR2 SNEGSKA (reference sequence). The junction had 4 bases not matched to a gene; V was cut back by 3 bases and J by 4 bases. The CDR3 is 13 residues long. The CDR3 DNA follows: TGCAGTGCTAGTAGGACAGGGGAGTACGAGCAGTACTTC. Encoded protein: CSASRTGEYEQYF.

This clone was detected once. The rearrangement joins TRBV6-5 to TRBJ1-4; 7 bases align to TRBD1. J lost 5 bases, V lost 6 bases, and 9 bases had no gene match. Germline CDR1 is MNHEY and CDR2 is SVGAGI. CDR3 size: 15 residues. The CDR3 reads CASRSPGQTNEKLFF. The CDR3 bases are TGTGCCAGCAGGAGCCCGGGACAGACAAATGAAAAACTGTTTTTT.

The chain recombines TRBV30 with TRBJ1-4; possibly TRBD1 for D (6 bases). V dropped 1 base and J dropped 8 bases, with 17 bases sitting between them. Germline CDR1 reads GTSNPN; CDR2 reads SVGIG (reference sequence). The CDR3 runs to 15 residues. The CDR3 region has the DNA TGTGCCTGGAGTGCCAACAGGGTCTCAAGGGAAAAACTGTTTTTT. It yields the protein CAWSANRVSREKLFF.

The V gene is TRBV23-1, the J gene TRBJ1-5; 8 bases agree with TRBD1. TRBV23-1 is marked as an open reading frame, function uncertain. V lost 2 bases, J lost 4 bases, and 13 bases stayed unmatched. The CDR3 contains 18 residues. CDR3 protein: CASSQADREFCENQPQHF. Here the CDR3 DNA reads TGCGCCAGCAGTCAAGCGGACAGGGAGTTCTGCGAAAATCAGCCCCAGCATTTT.